The rows below give T cell receptor beta chains drawn from one sample of a study of cytomegalovirus exposure and HLA in healthy donors. Clones were sequenced by immunoSEQ multiplex PCR, and TCRdb holds only the in-frame ones, with some missing. The sample gives around 150,000 clones, around 77% of which show up once; around 4.8% is in the top ten. Sequencing used PBMCs. The receptors come from a man aged 25 to 40 in good health. CDR3s include the opening cysteine and the closing phenylalanine or tryptophan. D genes are given only for firm matches. The size of a clone is reported for some rows only, either as once, few or many, or as a class for expanded clones.

clone size	V gene	J gene	D gene	CDR3 DNA	CDR3 protein
NA	TRBV14	TRBJ1-2	TRBD1	TGTGCCAGCAGCCGCAGCCCTACCCGGGACAGGAAGACGGTTACCTTC	CASSRSPTRDRKTVTF
once	TRBV11-1	TRBJ2-1	NA	TGTGCCAGCAGCCCGGAGGGCATGTTTAGGTCCTACAATGAGCAGTTCTTC	CASSPEGMFRSYNEQFF
NA	TRBV7-9	TRBJ2-2	NA	TGTGCCAGCAGTAGCCCTAACACCGGGGAGCTGTTTTTT	CASSSPNTGELFF
NA	TRBV28	TRBJ1-2	TRBD1	TGTGCCAGCAGTTTCCGTGGGACAGTAAGCGGCTACACCTTC	CASSFRGTVSGYTF
NA	TRBV5-8	TRBJ1-2	TRBD1	TGTGCCAGCAGCTTCGGGACAGGGGCCCTCGCAGGGTATGGCTACACCTTC	CASSFGTGALAGYGYTF
NA	TRBV4-1	TRBJ2-1	TRBD2	TGCGCCAGCAGCCAAGATAGCAGCGGGAGGGCCAATGAGCAGTTCTTC	CASSQDSSGRANEQFF
NA	TRBV18	TRBJ2-7	TRBD2	TGTGCCAGCTCACCGGGAGGGTCCTACGAGCAGTACTTC	CASSPGGSYEQYF
NA	TRBV13	TRBJ2-7	NA	TGTGCCAGCCGAGGGAGTGGCCTCGAGCAGTACTTC	CASRGSGLEQYF
NA	TRBV30	TRBJ2-7	NA	TGTGCCTGGAGTCTGATCGACAGGTGGACGGGGCAGTACTTC	CAWSLIDRWTGQYF
NA	TRBV7-9	TRBJ2-7	NA	TGTTCCAGCAGCTCGCCTTCTTCGGAGCATCACTCCTACGAGCAGTACTTC	CSSSSPSSEHHSYEQYF